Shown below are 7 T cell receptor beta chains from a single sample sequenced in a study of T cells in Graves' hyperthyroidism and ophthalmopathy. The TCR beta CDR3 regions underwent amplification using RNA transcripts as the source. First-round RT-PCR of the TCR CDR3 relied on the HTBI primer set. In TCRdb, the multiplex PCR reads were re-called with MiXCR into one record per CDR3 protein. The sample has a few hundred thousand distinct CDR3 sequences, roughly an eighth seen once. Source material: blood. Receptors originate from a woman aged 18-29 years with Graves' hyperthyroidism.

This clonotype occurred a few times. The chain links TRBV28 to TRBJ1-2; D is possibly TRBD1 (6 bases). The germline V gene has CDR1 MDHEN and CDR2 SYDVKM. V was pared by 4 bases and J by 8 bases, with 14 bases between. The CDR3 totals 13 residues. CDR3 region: CASSWGLGRGYTF. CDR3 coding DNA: TGTGCCAGCAGTTGGGGGCTGGGTAGAGGCTACACCTTC.

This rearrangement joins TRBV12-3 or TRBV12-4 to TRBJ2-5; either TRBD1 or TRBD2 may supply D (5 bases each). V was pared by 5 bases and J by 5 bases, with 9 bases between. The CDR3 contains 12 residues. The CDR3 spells CASSQGVETQYF. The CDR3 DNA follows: TGTGCCAGCAGTCAGGGAGTGGAGACCCAGTACTTC.

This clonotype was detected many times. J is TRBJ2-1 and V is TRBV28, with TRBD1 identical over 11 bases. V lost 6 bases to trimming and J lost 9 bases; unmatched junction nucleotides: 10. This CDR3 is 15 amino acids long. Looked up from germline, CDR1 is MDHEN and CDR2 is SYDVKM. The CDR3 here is CASRTEDRGRIEQFF. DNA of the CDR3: TGTGCCAGCAGGACCGAGGACAGGGGGCGAATTGAGCAGTTCTTC.

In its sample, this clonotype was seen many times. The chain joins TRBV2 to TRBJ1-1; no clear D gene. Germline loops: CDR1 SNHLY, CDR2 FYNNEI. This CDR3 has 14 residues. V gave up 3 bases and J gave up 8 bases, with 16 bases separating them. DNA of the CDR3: TGTGCCAGCAGTGATAACCAGGCCGGGATGGAAGCTTTCTTT. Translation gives CASSDNQAGMEAFF.

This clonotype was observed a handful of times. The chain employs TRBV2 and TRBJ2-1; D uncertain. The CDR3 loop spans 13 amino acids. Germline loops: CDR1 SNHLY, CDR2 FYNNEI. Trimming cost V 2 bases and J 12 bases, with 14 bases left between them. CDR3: CASSENLLRPQFF. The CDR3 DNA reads TGTGCCAGCAGTGAAAATCTGTTAAGACCGCAGTTCTTC.

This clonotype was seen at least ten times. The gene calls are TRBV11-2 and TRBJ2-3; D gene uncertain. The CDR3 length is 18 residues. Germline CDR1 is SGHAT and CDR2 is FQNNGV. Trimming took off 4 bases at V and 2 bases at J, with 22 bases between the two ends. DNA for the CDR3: TGTGCCAGCAGCTCCATCTCCCGACTTCCCTGGCCCACAGATACGCAGTATTTT. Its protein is CASSSISRLPWPTDTQYF.

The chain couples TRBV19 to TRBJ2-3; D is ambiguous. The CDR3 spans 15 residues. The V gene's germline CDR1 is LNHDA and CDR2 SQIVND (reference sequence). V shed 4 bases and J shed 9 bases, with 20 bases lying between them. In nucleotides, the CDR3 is TGTGCCAGTAGTAGCCCACGGGCCCCCGCGATGACGCAGTATTTT. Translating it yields CASSSPRAPAMTQYF.